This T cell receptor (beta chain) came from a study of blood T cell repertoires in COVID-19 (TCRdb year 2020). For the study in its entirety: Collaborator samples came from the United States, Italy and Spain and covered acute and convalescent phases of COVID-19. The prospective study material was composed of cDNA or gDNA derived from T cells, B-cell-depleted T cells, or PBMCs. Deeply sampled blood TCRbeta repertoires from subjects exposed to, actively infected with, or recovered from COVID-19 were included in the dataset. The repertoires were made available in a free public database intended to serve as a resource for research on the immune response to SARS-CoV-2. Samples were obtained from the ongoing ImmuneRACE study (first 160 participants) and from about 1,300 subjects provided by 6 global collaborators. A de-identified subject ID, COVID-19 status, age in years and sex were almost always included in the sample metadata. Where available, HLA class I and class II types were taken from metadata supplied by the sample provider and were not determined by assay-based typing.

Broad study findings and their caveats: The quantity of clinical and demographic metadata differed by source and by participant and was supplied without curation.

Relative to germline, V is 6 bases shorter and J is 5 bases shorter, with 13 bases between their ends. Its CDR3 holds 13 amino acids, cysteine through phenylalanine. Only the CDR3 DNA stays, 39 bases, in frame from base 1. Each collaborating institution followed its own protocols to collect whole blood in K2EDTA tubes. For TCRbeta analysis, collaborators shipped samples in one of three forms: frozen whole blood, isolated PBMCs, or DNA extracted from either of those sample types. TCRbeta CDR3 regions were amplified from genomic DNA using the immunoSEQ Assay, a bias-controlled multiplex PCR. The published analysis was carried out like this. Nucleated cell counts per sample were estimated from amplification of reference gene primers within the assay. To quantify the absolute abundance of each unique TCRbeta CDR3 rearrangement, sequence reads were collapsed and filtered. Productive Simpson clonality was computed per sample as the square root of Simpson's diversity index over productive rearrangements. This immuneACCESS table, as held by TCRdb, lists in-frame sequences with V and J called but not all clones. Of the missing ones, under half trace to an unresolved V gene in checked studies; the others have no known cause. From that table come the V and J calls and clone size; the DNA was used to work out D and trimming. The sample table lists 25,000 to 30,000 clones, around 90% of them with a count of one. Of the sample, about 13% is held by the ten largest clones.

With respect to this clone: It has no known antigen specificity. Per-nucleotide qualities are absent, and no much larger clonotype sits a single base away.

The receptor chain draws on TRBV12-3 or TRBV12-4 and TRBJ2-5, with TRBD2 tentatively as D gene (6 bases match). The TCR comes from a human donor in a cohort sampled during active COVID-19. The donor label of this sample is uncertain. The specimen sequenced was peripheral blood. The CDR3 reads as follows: CASRSIRGETQYF. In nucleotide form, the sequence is TGTGCCAGCAGATCTATCCGGGGGGAGACCCAGTACTTC.